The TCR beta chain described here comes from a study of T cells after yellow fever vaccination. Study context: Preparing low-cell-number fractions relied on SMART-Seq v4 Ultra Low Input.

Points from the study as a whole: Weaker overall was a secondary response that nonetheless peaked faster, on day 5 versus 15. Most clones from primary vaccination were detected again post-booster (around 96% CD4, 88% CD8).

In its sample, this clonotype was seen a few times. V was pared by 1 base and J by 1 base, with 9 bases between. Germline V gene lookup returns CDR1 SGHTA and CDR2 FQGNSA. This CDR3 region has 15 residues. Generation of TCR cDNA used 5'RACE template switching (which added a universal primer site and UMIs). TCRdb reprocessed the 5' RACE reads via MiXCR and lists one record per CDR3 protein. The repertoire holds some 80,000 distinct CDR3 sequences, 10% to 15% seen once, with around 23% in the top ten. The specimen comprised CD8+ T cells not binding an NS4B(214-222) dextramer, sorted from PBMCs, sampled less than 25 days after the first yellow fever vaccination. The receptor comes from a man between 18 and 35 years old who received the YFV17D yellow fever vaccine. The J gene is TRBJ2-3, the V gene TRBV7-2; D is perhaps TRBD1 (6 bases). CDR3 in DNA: TGTGCCAGCAGCTTAGGGGGGCTAGGCACAGATACGCAGTATTTT. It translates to CASSLGGLGTDTQYF.